This TCR beta chain stems from a study of blood T cell repertoires in COVID-19. Trimming removed 6 bases from V and 1 base from J, with 10 bases in between. The CDR3 totals 13 residues. Data came from immunoSEQ multiplex PCR; TCRdb stores just in-frame clones and leaves some out. Of about 670,000 clones listed, about 87% are singletons. The gene calls are TRBV12-3 or TRBV12-4 and TRBJ2-7; D is uncertain. The TCR was taken from a woman aged 18 to 35 with acute or convalescent COVID-19. The sequenced sample was peripheral blood. The CDR3 DNA reads TGTGCCAGCAGACGCCTCGGGTCCTACGAGCAGTACTTC. Translation: CASRRLGSYEQYF.